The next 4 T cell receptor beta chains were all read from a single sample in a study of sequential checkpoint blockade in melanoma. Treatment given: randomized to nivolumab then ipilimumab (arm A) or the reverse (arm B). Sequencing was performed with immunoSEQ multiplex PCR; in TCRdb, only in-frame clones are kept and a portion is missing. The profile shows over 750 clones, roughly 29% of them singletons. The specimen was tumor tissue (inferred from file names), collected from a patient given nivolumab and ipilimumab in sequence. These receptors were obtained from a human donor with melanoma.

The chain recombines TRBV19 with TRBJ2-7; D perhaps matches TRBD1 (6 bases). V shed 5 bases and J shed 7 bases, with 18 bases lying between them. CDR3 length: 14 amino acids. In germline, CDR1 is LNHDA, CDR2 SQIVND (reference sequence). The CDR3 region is CASSLGTPSGEQYF. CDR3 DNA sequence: TGTGCCAGTAGTTTGGGGACACCCTCAGGGGAGCAGTACTTC. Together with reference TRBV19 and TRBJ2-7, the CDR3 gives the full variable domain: DGGITQSPKYLFRKEGQNVTLSCEQNLNHDAMYWYRQDPGQGLRLIYYSQIVNDFQKGDIAEGYSVSREKKESFPLTVTSAQKNPTAFYLCASSLGTPSGEQYFGPGTRLTVT.

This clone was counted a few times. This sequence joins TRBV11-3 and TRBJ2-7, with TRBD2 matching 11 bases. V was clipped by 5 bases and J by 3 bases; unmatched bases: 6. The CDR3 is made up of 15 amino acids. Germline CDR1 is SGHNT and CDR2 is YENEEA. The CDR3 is CASSKTSGGYYEQYF. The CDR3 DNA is TGTGCCAGCAGCAAAACTAGCGGGGGATACTACGAGCAGTACTTC.

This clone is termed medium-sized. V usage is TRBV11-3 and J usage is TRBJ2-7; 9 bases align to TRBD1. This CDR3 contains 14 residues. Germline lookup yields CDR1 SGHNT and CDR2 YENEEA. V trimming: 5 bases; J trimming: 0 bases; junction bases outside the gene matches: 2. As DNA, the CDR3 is TGTGCCAGCAGCCCACAGGGGGCCTCCTACGAGCAGTACTTC. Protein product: CASSPQGASYEQYF. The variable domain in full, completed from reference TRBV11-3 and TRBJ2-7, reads EAGVVQSPRYKIIEKKQPVAFWCNPISGHNTLYWYLQNLGQGPELLIRYENEEAVDDSQLPKDRFSAERLKGVDSTLKIQPAELGDSAVYLCASSPQGASYEQYFGPGTRLTVT.

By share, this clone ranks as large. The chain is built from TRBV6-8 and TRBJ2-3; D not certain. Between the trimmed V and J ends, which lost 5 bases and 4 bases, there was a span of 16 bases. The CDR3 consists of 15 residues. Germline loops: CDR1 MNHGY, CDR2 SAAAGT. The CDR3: CASSPRKSRSDTQYF. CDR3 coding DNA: TGTGCCAGCAGTCCGAGGAAGAGTCGTTCAGATACGCAGTATTTT.